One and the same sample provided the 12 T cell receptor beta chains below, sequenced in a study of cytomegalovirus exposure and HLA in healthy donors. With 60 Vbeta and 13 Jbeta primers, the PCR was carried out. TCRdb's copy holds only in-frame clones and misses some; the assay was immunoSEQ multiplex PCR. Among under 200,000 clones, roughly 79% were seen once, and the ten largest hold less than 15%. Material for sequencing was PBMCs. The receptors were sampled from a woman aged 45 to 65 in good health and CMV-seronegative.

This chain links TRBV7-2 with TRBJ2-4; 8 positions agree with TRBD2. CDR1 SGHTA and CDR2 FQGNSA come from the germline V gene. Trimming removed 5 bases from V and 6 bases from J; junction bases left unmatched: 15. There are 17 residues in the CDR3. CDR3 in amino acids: CASSAPGGAGAGNIQYF. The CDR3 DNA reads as TGTGCCAGCAGCGCACCCGGGGGGGCGGGGGCCGGAAACATTCAGTACTTC.

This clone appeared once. In DNA form, the CDR3 reads TGTGCCAGCAGCTTAGCACGGACAGGGGTCCTGGAGACCCAGTACTTC. Translation gives CASSLARTGVLETQYF. The chain links TRBV11-2 to TRBJ2-5; TRBD1 aligns across 9 bases. The germline V gene encodes CDR1 SGHAT and CDR2 FQNNGV. V lost 1 base to trimming and J lost 5 bases; unmatched junction nucleotides: 8. This CDR3 spans 16 amino acids.

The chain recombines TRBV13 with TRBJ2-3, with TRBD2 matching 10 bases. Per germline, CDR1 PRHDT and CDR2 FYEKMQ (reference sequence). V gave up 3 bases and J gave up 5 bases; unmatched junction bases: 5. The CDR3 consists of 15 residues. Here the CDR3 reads CASSLDSGGLDTQYF. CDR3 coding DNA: TGTGCCAGCAGCTTGGATAGCGGGGGGTTAGATACGCAGTATTTT.

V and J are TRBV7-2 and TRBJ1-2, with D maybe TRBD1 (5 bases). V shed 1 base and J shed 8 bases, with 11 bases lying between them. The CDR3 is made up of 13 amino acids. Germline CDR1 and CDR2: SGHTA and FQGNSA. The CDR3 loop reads CASSLVTGGGYTF. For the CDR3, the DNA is TGTGCCAGCAGCTTAGTAACCGGGGGGGGCTACACCTTC.

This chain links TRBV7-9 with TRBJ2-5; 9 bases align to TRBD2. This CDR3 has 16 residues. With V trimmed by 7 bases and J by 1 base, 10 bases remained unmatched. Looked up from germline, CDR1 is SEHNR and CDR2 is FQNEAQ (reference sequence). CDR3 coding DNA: TGTGCCAGCACCGGAGGCTTAGCGGGGGTCCAAGAGACCCAGTACTTC. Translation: CASTGGLAGVQETQYF.

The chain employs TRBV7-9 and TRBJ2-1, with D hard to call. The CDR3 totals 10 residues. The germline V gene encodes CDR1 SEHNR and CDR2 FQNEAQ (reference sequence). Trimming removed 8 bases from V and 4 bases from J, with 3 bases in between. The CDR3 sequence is CASAYNEQFF. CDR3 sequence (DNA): TGTGCCAGCGCGTACAATGAGCAGTTCTTC.

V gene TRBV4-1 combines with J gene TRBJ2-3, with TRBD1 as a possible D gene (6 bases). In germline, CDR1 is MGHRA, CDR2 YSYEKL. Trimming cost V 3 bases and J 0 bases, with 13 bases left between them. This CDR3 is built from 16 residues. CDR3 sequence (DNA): TGCGCCAGCAGCCATGGGGGCGCATCTAGCACAGATACGCAGTATTTT. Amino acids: CASSHGGASSTDTQYF.

CDR3: CASVRGETGELFF. CDR3 nucleotides: TGCGCCAGCGTGCGGGGGGAAACCGGGGAGCTGTTTTTT. This chain links TRBV5-1 with TRBJ2-2, with 8 bases matching TRBD2. V was pared by 7 bases and J by 5 bases, with 4 bases of the junction left unmatched. CDR3 size: 13 residues. Germline V gives CDR1 SGHRS, CDR2 YFSETQ.

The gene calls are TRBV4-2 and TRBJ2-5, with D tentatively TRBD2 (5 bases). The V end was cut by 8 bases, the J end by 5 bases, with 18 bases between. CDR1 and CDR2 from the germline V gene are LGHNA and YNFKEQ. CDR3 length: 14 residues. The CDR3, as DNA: TGTGCCAGCTCCCCCGGGAACGGCGGGGAGACCCAGTACTTC. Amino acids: CASSPGNGGETQYF.

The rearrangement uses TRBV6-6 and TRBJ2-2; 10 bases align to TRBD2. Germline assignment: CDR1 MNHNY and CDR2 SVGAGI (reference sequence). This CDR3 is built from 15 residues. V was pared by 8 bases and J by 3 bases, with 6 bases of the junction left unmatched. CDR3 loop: CASLPAGGDTGELFF. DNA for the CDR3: TGTGCCAGCCTACCAGCGGGAGGGGACACCGGGGAGCTGTTTTTT.

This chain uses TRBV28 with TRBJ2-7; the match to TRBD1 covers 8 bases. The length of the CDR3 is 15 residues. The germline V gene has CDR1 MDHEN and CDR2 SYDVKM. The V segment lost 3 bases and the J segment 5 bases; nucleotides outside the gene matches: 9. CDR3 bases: TGTGCCAGCAGTTTTTCGCAGGGGGCTTTAGACGAGCAGTACTTC. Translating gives CASSFSQGALDEQYF. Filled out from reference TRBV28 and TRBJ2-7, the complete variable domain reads DVKVTQSSRYLVKRTGEKVFLECVQDMDHENMFWYRQDPGLGLRLIYFSYDVKMKEKGDIPEGYSVSREKKERFSLILESASTNQTSMYLCASSFSQGALDEQYFGPGTRLTVT.

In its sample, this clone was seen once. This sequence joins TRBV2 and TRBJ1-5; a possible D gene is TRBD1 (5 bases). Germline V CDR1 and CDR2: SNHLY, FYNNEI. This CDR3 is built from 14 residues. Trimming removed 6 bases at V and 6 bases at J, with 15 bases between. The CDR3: CASRWDQGTQPQHF. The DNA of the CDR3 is TGTGCCAGCAGGTGGGATCAGGGAACTCAGCCCCAGCATTTT.